Listed here is a single T cell receptor beta chain. The data originate from a study of blood T cell repertoires in COVID-19. Looking at the study overall: T cells, B-cell-depleted T cells, or PBMCs supplied cDNA or gDNA.

Some clones are missing from TCRdb's copy, which holds only in-frame ones; the method was immunoSEQ multiplex PCR. The sample has about 140,000 clones, roughly 86% seen once. This receptor was obtained from a human donor in a cohort sampled during active COVID-19. Material: peripheral blood.

The DNA for the CDR3 is TGTGCCAGTACCCCGGACAGGCTCAACTATGGCTACACCTTC. Its protein product is CASTPDRLNYGYTF. The rearrangement links TRBV19 to TRBJ1-2, with TRBD1 matching over 7 bases. V trimming: 7 bases; J trimming: 2 bases; junction bases outside the gene matches: 7. The CDR3 is made up of 14 amino acids. Germline values: CDR1 LNHDA, CDR2 SQIVND (reference sequence).